Below are 15 T cell receptor beta chains sequenced from a single sample in a study of neoadjuvant nivolumab and ipilimumab in lung cancer. Only in-frame clones appear in the TCRdb table, and some are missing; sequencing was by immunoSEQ multiplex PCR. Of fewer than 30,000 clones in the sample, about three quarters are singletons; the top ten hold roughly 18%. The source was tumor tissue, collected after neoadjuvant nivolumab, alone or with ipilimumab, at or shortly before surgery. All receptors come from an adult with non-small cell lung cancer.

This clone showed up just a few times. The chain joins TRBV10-1 to TRBJ2-1; tentatively, D is TRBD1 (6 bases). This CDR3 comprises 13 residues. CDR1 is WNHNN and CDR2 is SYGVQD in the germline V gene (reference sequence). Trimming took 4 bases from V and 12 from J, leaving 16 bases between them. CDR3 protein: CASSVQQGTVQFF. CDR3 DNA sequence: TGCGCCAGCAGTGTTCAACAGGGAACTGTGCAGTTCTTC.

The genes are TRBV29-1 and TRBJ2-3; 9 bases fit TRBD2. V was clipped by 7 bases and J by 1 base; unmatched bases: 3. Germline CDR1 reads SQVTM; CDR2 reads ANQGSEA. The length of the CDR3 is 13 residues. The DNA of the CDR3 is TGCAGCGCCCTAGCGGGGCGCACAGATACGCAGTATTTT. It translates to CSALAGRTDTQYF.

This chain connects TRBV5-4 to TRBJ1-1; possibly TRBD1 for D (5 bases). The germline V gene encodes CDR1 SGHNT and CDR2 YYREEE (reference sequence). The CDR3 has 15 residues. V was cut by 3 bases and J by 3 bases, with 15 bases left in between. The CDR3, as DNA: TGTGCCAGCAGCTACCCCTCAGGGAAGGACACTGAAGCTTTCTTT. It specifies CASSYPSGKDTEAFF. Complete variable domain (other parts from reference TRBV5-4 and TRBJ1-1): ETGVTQSPTHLIKTRGQQVTLRCSSQSGHNTVSWYQQALGQGPQFIFQYYREEENGRGNFPPRFSGLQFPNYSSELNVNALELDDSALYLCASSYPSGKDTEAFFGQGTRLTVV.

This chain uses TRBV7-2 with TRBJ1-2; 9 bases agree with TRBD1. The CDR3 sequence is 14 residues long. With V trimmed by 5 bases and J by 8 bases, 9 bases remained unmatched. Germline V gene sequence: CDR1 SGHTA, CDR2 FQGNSA. CDR3 nucleotides: TGTGCCAGCAGCCCCGGACAGGGGATGGGGGGCTACACCTTC. Protein sequence: CASSPGQGMGGYTF.

This clone was observed a single time. V is TRBV4-2 and J is TRBJ1-2; D is possibly TRBD1 (5 bases). CDR1 LGHNA and CDR2 YNFKEQ come from the germline V gene. Trimming pared 1 base from V and 5 bases from J, leaving 14 bases between. This CDR3 comprises 15 residues. The CDR3 nucleotides read TGTGCCAGCAGCCAAGGTTTGGGGGGAGTGTATGGCTACACCTTC. Protein sequence: CASSQGLGGVYGYTF.

The rearrangement joins TRBV5-1 to TRBJ1-4; 9 positions match TRBD1. Germline values: CDR1 SGHRS, CDR2 YFSETQ. The V and J ends lost 3 bases and 5 bases, in that order; junction bases with no gene match: 5. CDR3 length: 15 residues. The CDR3 coding sequence is TGCGCCAGCAGCTCCACCGGGACAGGGAATGAAAAACTGTTTTTT. Translation gives CASSSTGTGNEKLFF.

Only a few counts were recorded for this clone. The chain is built from TRBV27 and TRBJ1-1; D remains ambiguous. V dropped 6 bases and J dropped 5 bases, with 10 bases sitting between them. From germline, CDR1 is MNHEY and CDR2 SMNVEV (reference sequence). The CDR3 spans 12 residues. The CDR3 here is CASRESGTEAFF. CDR3 sequence (DNA): TGTGCCAGCAGGGAGAGTGGGACTGAAGCTTTCTTT.

The chain combines TRBV7-9 with TRBJ2-4, with D hard to call. The germline V gene has CDR1 SEHNR and CDR2 FQNEAQ (reference sequence). CDR3 length equals 17 residues. The V end lost 3 bases, the J end lost 5 bases, and 20 bases lay between the germline ends. The CDR3 reads CASSFPTAGPLENIQYF. CDR3 sequence (DNA): TGTGCCAGCAGCTTTCCTACCGCTGGCCCGCTGGAAAACATTCAGTACTTC.

V gene TRBV5-1 combines with J gene TRBJ1-2, with D possibly TRBD1 on 6 matching bases. CDR1 and CDR2 (germline): SGHRS, YFSETQ. V was trimmed by 4 bases and J by 4 bases, leaving 14 bases between them. CDR3 length: 14 amino acids. The CDR3 sequence: CASSTDVGAYGYTF. CDR3 nucleotides: TGCGCCAGCAGCACCGACGTGGGGGCCTATGGCTACACCTTC.

V and J are TRBV30 and TRBJ1-3, with D perhaps matching TRBD1 (5 bases). The V end was cut by 5 bases, the J end by 3 bases, with 23 bases between. The CDR3 runs 17 residues. Germline V CDR1 and CDR2: GTSNPN, SVGIG (reference sequence). The DNA of the CDR3 is TGTGCCTGGTGGACGTATGAAGGAGGGGACTATGGAAACACCATATATTTT. Amino acids: CAWWTYEGGDYGNTIYF.

J is TRBJ2-1 and V is TRBV30; TRBD2 aligns across 8 bases. Trimming removed 2 bases from V and 4 bases from J; junction bases left unmatched: 7. This CDR3 has 15 amino acids. Germline V lookup: CDR1 GTSNPN, CDR2 SVGIG (reference sequence). CDR3 sequence reads: CAWSRRGVLYNEQFF. The CDR3 nucleotides are TGTGCCTGGAGTAGGCGGGGGGTCCTGTACAATGAGCAGTTCTTC.

The chain has TRBV12-5 and TRBJ1-1, with a weak D call TRBD1 (5 bases). Germline V CDR1 and CDR2: LGHNT, FRNRAP. This CDR3 is 13 amino acids long. V was trimmed by 7 bases and J by 0 bases, leaving 9 bases between them. Here the CDR3 DNA reads TGTGCTAGTGCTGGGGGGATGAACACTGAAGCTTTCTTT. Protein: CASAGGMNTEAFF. The full variable domain, with the rest looked up from reference TRBV12-5 and TRBJ1-1, is DARVTQTPRHKVTEMGQEVTMRCQPILGHNTVFWYRQTMMQGLELLAYFRNRAPLDDSGMPKDRFSAEMPDATLATLKIQPSEPRDSAVYFCASAGGMNTEAFFGQGTRLTVV.

The CDR3 coding sequence is TGTGCCTGGAGTGTACGACAGGGTGGGGACACCTTC. As protein: CAWSVRQGGDTF. The gene calls are TRBV30 and TRBJ1-2, with 7 bases aligning to TRBD1. The CDR3 is made up of 12 amino acids. V lost 0 bases to trimming and J lost 12 bases; unmatched junction nucleotides: 7. CDR1 GTSNPN and CDR2 SVGIG come from the germline V gene (reference sequence). The full variable domain, completed using reference TRBV30 and TRBJ1-2, is SQTIHQWPATLVQPVGSPLSLECTVEGTSNPNLYWYRQAAGRGLQLLFYSVGIGQISSEVPQNLSASRPQDRQFILSSKKLLLSDSGFYLCAWSVRQGGDTFGSGTRLTVV.

This clone is classed as medium-sized. The chain links TRBV6-1 to TRBJ1-4; a weak D match, TRBD1 (5 bases). CDR3 length: 15 residues. CDR1 and CDR2 (germline): MNHNS, SASEGT. V was trimmed by 6 bases and J by 8 bases, leaving 19 bases between them. CDR3 in DNA: TGTGCCAGCAGGGCCGTGGATGGGGCCGGAGAAAAACTGTTTTTT. Translation gives CASRAVDGAGEKLFF.

The rearrangement joins TRBV4-3 to TRBJ2-3; D possibly corresponds to TRBD1 (5 bases). Trimming shortened V by 4 bases and J by 6 bases, and 14 bases separated the two germline ends. Germline V gene lookup returns CDR1 LGHNA and CDR2 YSLEER. The CDR3 has 14 residues. In DNA, the CDR3 is TGCGCCAGCAGCCTTCGACAGCCCGGGGATACGCAGTATTTT. Translation: CASSLRQPGDTQYF.